The 19 T cell receptor beta chains below come from one sample, sequenced in a study of cytomegalovirus exposure and HLA in healthy donors. Primers for the PCR totalled 60 Vbeta and 13 Jbeta. TCRdb keeps only in-frame clones here, not all; method: immunoSEQ multiplex PCR. The sample has about 140,000 clones; roughly 77% are singletons. The specimen was PBMCs. Receptors originate from a man in his thirties or forties in good health.

The V call is TRBV13, the J call TRBJ2-7, with a tentative D call TRBD1 (5 bases). The length of the CDR3 is 15 residues. Germline CDR1 PRHDT, CDR2 FYEKMQ (reference sequence). V lost 0 bases and J 7 bases, leaving 16 bases between the germline ends. The CDR3: CASSLGTVGRVEQYF. CDR3 DNA sequence: TGTGCCAGCAGCTTAGGGACAGTCGGAAGGGTGGAGCAGTACTTC.

J is TRBJ2-3 and V is TRBV5-1; 10 bases align to TRBD2. The CDR3 spans 16 residues. The V gene's germline CDR1 is SGHRS and CDR2 YFSETQ. V was pared by 5 bases and J by 5 bases, with 11 bases of the junction left unmatched. Written as DNA, the CDR3 is TGCGCCAGCAGACTCGGCGGGCTAGCGGGAGTAGATACGCAGTATTTT. It specifies CASRLGGLAGVDTQYF.

DNA of the CDR3: TGCGCCAGCAGCGACAGGGGGCCGGGCTATGGCTACACCTTC. This gives the protein CASSDRGPGYGYTF. V is TRBV5-1 and J is TRBJ1-2, with 10 bases fitting TRBD1. The CDR3 is 14 residues long. J gave up 4 bases and V 4 bases, and 4 bases lay outside the gene matches. Germline CDR1 is SGHRS and CDR2 is YFSETQ.

The chain couples TRBV6-1 to TRBJ1-2, with TRBD1 matching 10 bases. Unmatched junction bases numbered 4, after V lost 5 bases and J lost 1 base. CDR1 is MNHNS, CDR2 SASEGT, per germline. The CDR3 contains 15 residues. CDR3 DNA sequence: TGTGCCAGCAGTCCGTGGGACAGGGGTAACTATGGCTACACCTTC. Translation: CASSPWDRGNYGYTF.

This clone was seen a single time. V is TRBV19 and J is TRBJ2-1; TRBD2 matches 7 bases. The CDR3 spans 13 residues. Germline CDR1 and CDR2: LNHDA and SQIVND (reference sequence). Losses at the gene ends were 11 bases for V and 0 bases for J; bases not matched to a gene: 4. The chain's CDR3 is CAARDYSYNEQFF. In DNA, the CDR3 is TGTGCCGCCCGGGACTACTCCTACAATGAGCAGTTCTTC.

The gene calls are TRBV9 and TRBJ1-1; D uncertain. CDR1 is SGDLS and CDR2 is YYNGEE in the germline V gene. CDR3 length equals 13 residues. V dropped 4 bases and J dropped 1 base, with 8 bases sitting between them. The CDR3 spells CASSSTTNTEAFF. The CDR3 bases are TGTGCCAGCAGCTCGACAACGAACACTGAAGCTTTCTTT.

V usage is TRBV7-8 and J usage is TRBJ2-1; possibly TRBD2 for D (6 bases). V was trimmed by 5 bases and J by 0 bases, leaving 14 bases between them. This CDR3 spans 16 amino acids. Germline V gene data show CDR1 as SGHVS and CDR2 as FQNEAQ. The CDR3 region is CASSRDFASSYNEQFF. As DNA, the CDR3 is TGTGCCAGCAGCCGGGACTTTGCAAGCTCCTACAATGAGCAGTTCTTC.

This clone was counted between two and nine times. This chain uses TRBV7-2 with TRBJ1-5; D remains unclear. Per the germline V gene, CDR1 is SGHTA and CDR2 is FQGNSA. This CDR3 spans 15 amino acids. The ends were cut back, 3 bases at V and 0 bases at J, with 9 bases in the middle. CDR3: CASSLGRYSNQPQHF. CDR3 nucleotides: TGTGCCAGCAGCTTGGGCAGATATAGCAATCAGCCCCAGCATTTT.

The chain recombines TRBV7-9 with TRBJ1-2; the D is unclear. Trimming stripped 8 bases from V and 3 bases from J, with 7 bases between. Germline-derived CDR1 and CDR2 are SEHNR and FQNEAQ (reference sequence). This CDR3 is 11 amino acids long. The CDR3 is CASQRDYGYTF. In DNA form, the CDR3 reads TGTGCCAGCCAGCGCGACTATGGCTACACCTTC.

This chain connects TRBV7-7 to TRBJ2-7; 11 bases line up with TRBD1. The CDR3 length is 15 residues. After removal of 5 bases from V and 0 bases from J, the junction contained 3 bases not matched to a gene. Germline V lookup: CDR1 SSHAT, CDR2 FNYEAQ (reference sequence). DNA for the CDR3: TGTGCCAGCAGCCGTGGACAGGGGGCCTCCTACGAGCAGTACTTC. This encodes CASSRGQGASYEQYF.

This clone was seen only a few times. V is TRBV6-5 and J is TRBJ1-1; 9 positions agree with TRBD1. The germline V gene encodes CDR1 MNHEY and CDR2 SVGAGI. The CDR3 extends over 13 amino acids. V lost 5 bases and J lost 10; bases outside the gene matches: 8. The CDR3 nucleotides are TGTGCCAGCAGTCGACAGGGGGTGACGACAGCTTTCTTT. This encodes CASSRQGVTTAFF.

CDR3: CASWGSGRSYNEQFF. The CDR3 DNA reads TGTGCCAGTTGGGGTAGCGGGAGGTCCTACAATGAGCAGTTCTTC. This chain joins TRBV28 and TRBJ2-1; TRBD2 matches at 10 bases. The germline gives CDR1 MDHEN, CDR2 SYDVKM. CDR3 length: 15 residues. V gave up 9 bases and J gave up 1 base; unmatched junction bases: 6.

The rearrangement links TRBV28 to TRBJ1-2; D is possibly TRBD1 (5 bases). This CDR3 spans 13 amino acids. Germline CDR1 reads MDHEN; CDR2 reads SYDVKM. V was trimmed by 5 bases and J by 6 bases, leaving 13 bases between them. The CDR3 loop is CASSPLGGDGYTF. The CDR3, as DNA: TGTGCCAGCAGTCCTCTGGGGGGGGATGGCTACACCTTC.

The chain has TRBV4-3 and TRBJ2-7; perhaps TRBD2 as D (5 bases). Trimming removed 0 bases at V and 7 bases at J, with 13 bases between. Per the germline V gene, CDR1 is LGHNA and CDR2 is YSLEER. CDR3 length: 14 residues. CDR3 in DNA: TGCGCCAGCAGCCAAGATCGGACTCCTTCGGAGCAGTACTTC. Protein: CASSQDRTPSEQYF.

The chain couples TRBV30 to TRBJ1-1; D is uncertain. CDR3 length equals 14 residues. CDR1 and CDR2 from the germline V gene are GTSNPN and SVGIG (reference sequence). V was trimmed by 8 bases and J by 0 bases, leaving 16 bases between them. CDR3 amino acids: CATEGWEVNTEAFF. DNA of the CDR3: TGTGCCACGGAGGGATGGGAAGTGAACACTGAAGCTTTCTTT.

This clone was observed once. This sequence joins TRBV30 and TRBJ2-7, with no clear D. CDR1 is GTSNPN and CDR2 is SVGIG in the germline V gene (reference sequence). The CDR3 runs 14 residues. V lost 4 bases to trimming and J lost 2 bases, with 15 bases between them. DNA for the CDR3: TGTGCCTGGAACCGGTCGCCCGGAGCCTACGAGCAGTACTTC. It translates to CAWNRSPGAYEQYF.

The chain couples TRBV27 to TRBJ2-7; 10 bases fit TRBD2. CDR3 length equals 15 residues. Trimming at V came to 6 bases and at J to 2 bases, leaving 7 bases not matched to a gene. In germline, CDR1 is MNHEY, CDR2 SMNVEV (reference sequence). Here the CDR3 DNA reads TGTGCCAGCAGAATTGGGCTAGCGGGAGCCTACGAGCAGTACTTC. Translation gives CASRIGLAGAYEQYF.

V usage is TRBV27 and J usage is TRBJ2-7; 7 positions agree with TRBD2. V trimming: 6 bases; J trimming: 6 bases; junction bases outside the gene matches: 8. The CDR3 loop spans 13 amino acids. Per germline, CDR1 MNHEY and CDR2 SMNVEV (reference sequence). CDR3 in DNA: TGTGCCAGCAGGTGGTGGGGGGGAGGCGAGCAGTACTTC. Translating gives CASRWWGGGEQYF.

The chain uses TRBV27 and TRBJ1-3; D not certain. The CDR3 consists of 12 residues. Germline V CDR1 and CDR2: MNHEY, SMNVEV (reference sequence). V lost 4 bases to trimming and J lost 8 bases, with 9 bases between them. In DNA, the CDR3 is TGTGCCAGCAGTTCGCTCGGGGACACCATATATTTT. As protein: CASSSLGDTIYF.